The sequence of this T cell receptor beta chain was determined in a study of blood T cell repertoires in COVID-19. On the study more broadly: Sites in the United States, Italy and Spain provided acute and convalescent COVID-19 samples. Nucleic acid was either cDNA or gDNA, and it came from T cells, B-cell-depleted T cells, or PBMCs.

Per the original methods: It was from reference gene primer amplification that nucleated cell counts were estimated. Here immunoSEQ multiplex PCR was the method, and the copy in TCRdb shows in-frame clones only, minus some. The DNA was the basis for D and trimming; V, J and clone size are from that table. Among 45,000 to 55,000 clones, about 90% were seen once, and the ten largest hold 3.5%. The sequence was obtained from a human donor in a cohort sampled during active COVID-19. The sample consisted of peripheral blood.

The CDR3 nucleotides read TGCGCCAGCAGCCAAGCCGACAGCTACAATCAGCCCCAGCATTTT. Amino acids: CASSQADSYNQPQHF. The chain carries TRBV4-1 and TRBJ1-5, with D maybe TRBD1 (5 bases). Germline V CDR1 and CDR2: MGHRA, YSYEKL. V lost 1 base and J lost 3, with 10 bases in between. The CDR3 runs 15 residues.